This TCR beta chain was obtained from a study of T cell changes during pregnancy in multiple sclerosis. The CDR3 loop spans 15 amino acids. The junction had 7 bases not matched to a gene; V was cut back by 5 bases and J by 7 bases. Germline CDR1 reads SEHNR; CDR2 reads FQNEAQ (reference sequence). Assay used: immunoSEQ multiplex PCR; TCRdb lists only in-frame clones, some missing. The table records approximately 88,000 clones, roughly 93% of them present only once. The TCR was taken from a female donor with multiple sclerosis, enrolled in a pregnancy study. The rearrangement uses TRBV7-9 and TRBJ1-4, with 10 bases matching TRBD1. The sample consisted of peripheral blood, taken in the third trimester of pregnancy. CDR3 DNA sequence: TGTGCCAGCAGCACGCGACAGGGGGCTGGTGAAAAACTGTTTTTT. Protein sequence: CASSTRQGAGEKLFF.